The rows below give T cell receptor beta chains drawn from one sample of a study of blood T cell repertoires in COVID-19. Data came from immunoSEQ multiplex PCR; TCRdb stores just in-frame clones and leaves some out. The table shows 100,000 to 120,000 clones, with roughly 81% occurring only once. The sequencing input was peripheral blood. The receptors stem from a man aged 40-50 years with acute or convalescent COVID-19. CDR3s include the opening cysteine and the closing phenylalanine or tryptophan. Size tells how often a clone was seen (once, few, many) or the class of an expanded clone, and some rows leave it out.

V	size	length	CDR3
TRBV27	-	14	CASSFVGTPYGYTF
TRBV5-5	-	15	CASSLVQGTNQPQHF
TRBV3-1/TRBV3-2	once	14	CASSPRTAYYGYTF
TRBV5-1	-	15	CASSLAGQGGYEQYF
TRBV24-1	-	11	CAVGQNYGYTF
TRBV7-9	-	19	CASSPRTGSSFSGANVLTF
TRBV20-1	-	11	CSPDRVNPAFF
TRBV7-2	-	15	CASSLGTGATGELFF
TRBV7-2	-	19	CASSLAASGGAGSTDTQYF
TRBV5-6	-	13	CASSFNSPDTQYF
TRBV14	-	15	CASSQSTGGSYGYTF